This T cell receptor (beta chain) was profiled in a study of blood T cell repertoires in COVID-19 (dated by TCRdb to the early 2020s). At the level of the whole study: Samples covering the acute and convalescent phases of COVID-19 were provided by collaborators in the United States, Italy and Spain. The samples were drawn from two sources: the first 160 participants of the ongoing ImmuneRACE study, and some 1,300 subjects contributed by 6 global collaborators. Where available, HLA class I and class II types were taken from metadata supplied by the sample provider and were not determined by assay-based typing. The dataset comprised deeply sampled blood TCRbeta repertoires from subjects exposed to, actively infected with, or recovered from COVID-19. The repertoires were released in a freely available public database intended as a resource for research on the immune response to SARS-CoV-2. A de-identified subject ID, COVID-19 status, age in years and sex were almost always included in the sample metadata. The material from the prospective study consisted of cDNA or gDNA derived from T cells, B-cell-depleted T cells, or PBMCs. The full study reports these points: Clinical and demographic metadata were provided uncurated, with the amount varying by source and participant.

Each collaborating institution followed its own protocols to collect whole blood in K2EDTA tubes. Collaborator samples were shipped for TCRbeta analysis as frozen whole blood, isolated PBMCs, or DNA extracted from either sample type. TCRbeta CDR3 regions were amplified from genomic DNA using the immunoSEQ Assay, a bias-controlled multiplex PCR. As for the original processing: Nucleated cell counts per sample were estimated from amplification of reference gene primers within the assay. To quantify the absolute abundance of each unique TCRbeta CDR3 rearrangement, sequence reads were collapsed and filtered. For each sample, productive Simpson clonality was calculated by taking the square root of Simpson's diversity index across productive rearrangements. The immuneACCESS repertoire file appears here via TCRdb, limited to in-frame rearrangements. These files lack a portion of the clones; in checked studies, under half of the deficit traces to unresolved V genes, and the cause of the others is not known. V and J calls and clone size are given by that table; D and trimming were obtained from the DNA. This sample holds under 70,000 clones; 75% to 95% were observed only once. The ten largest make up around 14% of the sample.

Deletion took 2 bases off V and 7 bases off J, with a span of 14 bases between the germline ends. The CDR3 numbers 14 residues from cysteine through phenylalanine. Left in the record is the CDR3 DNA by itself, 42 bases read in frame from the first base. Reading the germline V gene (reference sequence) gives CDR1 GTSNPN and CDR2 SVGIG. With regard to this clone: Its specific antigen is unknown. Base qualities were left out, and no much larger clone turns up one base away.

Material for sequencing was peripheral blood. This sequence was found in a human donor with active COVID-19. The donor label of this sample is uncertain. The chain uses TRBV30 and TRBJ1-4; TRBD1 is a possible D gene, resting on 6 matching bases. The bases read TGTGCCTGGAGTCGGCAGGGGAGAGGTGAAAAACTGTTTTTT. Translated, it reads CAWSRQGRGEKLFF.